These 20 T cell receptor beta chains came from one sample sequenced in a study of vaccination effects on CD4 cells after COVID-19. Following a roughly 9-day culture, CD4+ T cells were purified. TCRdb's table, derived via immunoSEQ multiplex PCR, lists solely in-frame clones and lacks some. In the table there are about 25,000 clones, 73% of which are singletons. Antigens for these TCRs are unknown. The sample consisted of CD4+ T cells from PBMCs cultured without peptide, taken before COVID-19 vaccination. These receptors all come from a human donor who received a COVID-19 vaccine.

The chain recombines TRBV2 with TRBJ1-6; a possible D gene is TRBD1 (5 bases). The CDR3 length is 14 residues. Germline-derived CDR1 and CDR2 are SNHLY and FYNNEI. V was clipped by 8 bases and J by 5 bases, with 13 bases between them. CDR3 coding DNA: TGTGCCAGCGCTCCGGCCAGGGATAATTCACCCCTCCACTTT. This translates into CASAPARDNSPLHF.

The chain carries TRBV30 and TRBJ1-1, with TRBD1 as a possible D gene (5 bases). The CDR3 is 13 residues long. Looked up from germline, CDR1 is GTSNPN and CDR2 is SVGIG (reference sequence). V dropped 0 bases and J dropped 6 bases, with 11 bases sitting between them. CDR3 sequence (DNA): TGTGCCTGGAGTGTACAGGTTAGGTCTGAAGCTTTCTTT. This encodes CAWSVQVRSEAFF.

The chain links TRBV19 to TRBJ2-5, with 8 nucleotides matching TRBD1. The V and J ends lost 6 bases and 4 bases, in that order; junction bases with no gene match: 10. The CDR3 contains 15 residues. Germline V gene lookup returns CDR1 LNHDA and CDR2 SQIVND (reference sequence). CDR3 region: CASSPFGQGRETQYF. For the CDR3, the DNA is TGTGCCAGTAGCCCCTTCGGACAGGGCCGAGAGACCCAGTACTTC.

The genes are TRBV7-6 and TRBJ1-5; the match to TRBD1 covers 7 bases. The CDR3 contains 14 residues. Looked up from germline, CDR1 is SGHVS and CDR2 is FNYEAQ. Trimming removed 5 bases from V and 2 bases from J; junction bases left unmatched: 3. The CDR3 region has the DNA TGTGCCAGCAGCCTCGGACAGGGCAATCAGCCCCAGCATTTT. This encodes CASSLGQGNQPQHF.

This chain connects TRBV5-1 to TRBJ2-3; 10 nucleotides match TRBD2. Germline lookup yields CDR1 SGHRS and CDR2 YFSETQ. The CDR3 runs to 14 residues. The ends lost 6 bases at V and 4 bases at J; junction bases unmatched: 5. The CDR3 nucleotides read TGCGCCAGCACAGCGGGAGGGCCGTCAGATACGCAGTATTTT. Protein: CASTAGGPSDTQYF.

This clone was observed a few times. The chain uses TRBV5-1 and TRBJ1-1, with unresolved D. Germline V gene sequence: CDR1 SGHRS, CDR2 YFSETQ. The CDR3 extends over 14 amino acids. The V and J ends lost 0 bases and 2 bases respectively, with 8 bases between them. The CDR3 nucleotides are TGCGCCAGCAGCTTGGCGGACCATAACACTGAAGCTTTCTTT. Translated: CASSLADHNTEAFF.

The chain links TRBV25-1 to TRBJ2-2, with 8 bases identical to TRBD2. Losses at the gene ends were 10 bases for V and 4 bases for J; bases not matched to a gene: 11. Per germline, CDR1 MGHDK and CDR2 SYGVNS. This CDR3 has 15 amino acids. The CDR3 here is CATQAGEGGTGELFF. The CDR3, as DNA: TGTGCCACCCAAGCGGGAGAGGGTGGCACCGGGGAGCTGTTTTTT.

The chain carries TRBV11-3 and TRBJ2-2; no clear D gene. The germline V and J ends were trimmed by 5 bases and 5 bases, with 12 bases remaining between them. This CDR3 is 14 amino acids long. CDR1 is SGHNT and CDR2 is YENEEA in the germline V gene. Written as DNA, the CDR3 is TGTGCCAGCAGCCCCCCTCTGAATACCGGGGAGCTGTTTTTT. Protein: CASSPPLNTGELFF. Variable domain in full (rest from reference TRBV11-3 and TRBJ2-2): EAGVVQSPRYKIIEKKQPVAFWCNPISGHNTLYWYLQNLGQGPELLIRYENEEAVDDSQLPKDRFSAERLKGVDSTLKIQPAELGDSAVYLCASSPPLNTGELFFGEGSRLTVL.

The chain is built from TRBV6-5 and TRBJ1-2; 7 nucleotides align to TRBD1. V lost 5 bases and J lost 4; bases outside the gene matches: 7. This CDR3 comprises 14 residues. Germline V gene lookup returns CDR1 MNHEY and CDR2 SVGAGI. The CDR3 loop is CASSPGPGGYGYTF. The CDR3 DNA is TGTGCCAGCAGTCCGGGCCCAGGGGGCTATGGCTACACCTTC.

The genes are TRBV5-1 and TRBJ2-2, with D possibly matching TRBD1 (6 bases). V gave up 2 bases and J gave up 8 bases, with 19 bases separating them. Germline V lookup: CDR1 SGHRS, CDR2 YFSETQ. This CDR3 contains 16 residues. The CDR3 protein is CASSLPGQKSTGELFF. The CDR3 DNA is TGCGCCAGCAGCTTACCGGGACAAAAGAGCACAGGGGAGCTGTTTTTT.

This clone was detected a few times. J is TRBJ2-7 and V is TRBV5-1; either TRBD1 or TRBD2 may fit D (5 bases each). CDR3 length: 13 residues. The germline V and J ends were trimmed by 1 base and 5 bases, with 10 bases remaining between them. Germline-derived CDR1 and CDR2 are SGHRS and YFSETQ. CDR3 DNA: TGCGCCAGCAGCTTGACGGGACCCGACGAGCAGTACTTC. Its translation is CASSLTGPDEQYF.

The CDR3 here is CASCRDSVYNEQFF. The CDR3 nucleotides are TGTGCCAGCTGTAGGGACAGCGTATACAATGAGCAGTTCTTC. The chain couples TRBV19 to TRBJ2-1; 7 bases are a match to TRBD1. Trimming at V came to 9 bases and at J to 4 bases, leaving 9 bases not matched to a gene. Germline lookup yields CDR1 LNHDA and CDR2 SQIVND (reference sequence). The CDR3 has 14 residues.

J is TRBJ1-2 and V is TRBV11-2; D is unclear. The CDR3 loop spans 14 amino acids. Trimming shortened V by 0 bases and J by 0 bases, and 5 bases separated the two germline ends. Germline values: CDR1 SGHAT, CDR2 FQNNGV. The CDR3 nucleotides are TGTGCCAGCAGCTTAGATCCGGCTAACTATGGCTACACCTTC. Translating gives CASSLDPANYGYTF.

The rearrangement uses TRBV5-8 and TRBJ1-2, with unresolved D. Trimming shortened V by 0 bases and J by 3 bases, and 9 bases separated the two germline ends. This CDR3 has 14 residues. CDR1 SGHTS and CDR2 YDEGEE come from the germline V gene. The CDR3 here is CASSLVGEDYGYTF. The CDR3, as DNA: TGTGCCAGCAGCTTGGTGGGAGAGGACTATGGCTACACCTTC.

The V gene is TRBV6-5, the J gene TRBJ2-1; 10 bases map to TRBD2. V was clipped by 6 bases and J by 6 bases; unmatched bases: 5. The CDR3 loop spans 14 amino acids. CDR1 is MNHEY, CDR2 SVGAGI, per germline. DNA for the CDR3: TGTGCCAGCAGCCGAGCGGGAGGGCCCAATGAGCAGTTCTTC. Its protein product is CASSRAGGPNEQFF.

This chain links TRBV2 with TRBJ2-5; D remains unclear. This CDR3 region has 13 residues. V lost 6 bases, J lost 1 base, and 9 bases lay in between. In germline, CDR1 is SNHLY, CDR2 FYNNEI. This CDR3 is CASRGQAQETQYF. CDR3 DNA: TGTGCCAGCAGGGGTCAGGCCCAAGAGACCCAGTACTTC.

This chain connects TRBV3-1 (or the pseudogene TRBV3-2) to TRBJ2-7, with D uncertain. With 2 bases removed from V and 3 bases from J, the gap between germline ends came to 2 bases. The germline CDR1 and CDR2 sequences are LGHDT and YNNKEL (reference sequence). The CDR3 is 11 amino acids. CDR3 in amino acids: CASSQIYEQYF. In nucleotides, the CDR3 is TGTGCCAGCAGCCAAATCTACGAGCAGTACTTC.

The chain has TRBV11-2 and TRBJ1-2; the match to TRBD1 covers 9 bases. CDR3 length equals 15 residues. Germline V gene data show CDR1 as SGHAT and CDR2 as FQNNGV. Trimming removed 7 bases from V and 2 bases from J; junction bases left unmatched: 8. This CDR3 reads CASTTGTGRNYGYTF. The CDR3 bases are TGTGCCAGCACCACTGGGACAGGGAGGAACTATGGCTACACCTTC.

This clone was picked up a small number of times. This sequence joins TRBV7-2 and TRBJ2-7, with a possible D match to TRBD2 (5 bases). V dropped 4 bases and J dropped 3 bases, with 13 bases sitting between them. The germline gives CDR1 SGHTA, CDR2 FQGNSA. The CDR3 covers 14 residues. CDR3 nucleotides: TGTGCCAGCAGCTCAAGCACGGGATTCTACGAGCAGTACTTC. This translates into CASSSSTGFYEQYF. The complete variable domain, with remaining parts taken from reference TRBV7-2 and TRBJ2-7, reads GAGVSQSPSNKVTEKGKDVELRCDPISGHTALYWYRQSLGQGLEFLIYFQGNSAPDKSGLPSDRFSAERTGGSVSTLTIQRTQQEDSAVYLCASSSSTGFYEQYFGPGTRLTVT.

The chain employs TRBV5-1 and TRBJ1-4; 9 nucleotides line up with TRBD1. Germline trimming cut 0 bases from V and 14 bases from J; bases unmatched to any gene: 2. Germline V gene sequence: CDR1 SGHRS, CDR2 YFSETQ. The CDR3 has 12 residues. CDR3 DNA sequence: TGCGCCAGCAGCTTGGAAGGGACAGGGCTGTTTTTT. Its protein is CASSLEGTGLFF. Complete variable domain (other parts from reference TRBV5-1 and TRBJ1-4): KAGVTQTPRYLIKTRGQQVTLSCSPISGHRSVSWYQQTPGQGLQFLFEYFSETQRNKGNFPGRFSGRQFSNSRSEMNVSTLELGDSALYLCASSLEGTGLFFGSGTQLSVL.